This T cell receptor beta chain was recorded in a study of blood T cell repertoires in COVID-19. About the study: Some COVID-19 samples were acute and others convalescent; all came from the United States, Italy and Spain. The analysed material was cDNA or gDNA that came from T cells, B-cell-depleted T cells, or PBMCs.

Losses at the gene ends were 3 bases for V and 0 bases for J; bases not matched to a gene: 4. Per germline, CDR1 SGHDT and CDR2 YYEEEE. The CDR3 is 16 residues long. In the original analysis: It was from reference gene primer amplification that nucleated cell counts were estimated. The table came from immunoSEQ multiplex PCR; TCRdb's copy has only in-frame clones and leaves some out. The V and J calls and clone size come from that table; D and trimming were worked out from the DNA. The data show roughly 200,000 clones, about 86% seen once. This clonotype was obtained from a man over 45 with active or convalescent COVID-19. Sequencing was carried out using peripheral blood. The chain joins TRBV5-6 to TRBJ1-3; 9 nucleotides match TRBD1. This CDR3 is CASSWTGEFSGNTIYF. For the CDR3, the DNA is TGTGCCAGCAGCTGGACAGGGGAATTCTCTGGAAACACCATATATTTT.